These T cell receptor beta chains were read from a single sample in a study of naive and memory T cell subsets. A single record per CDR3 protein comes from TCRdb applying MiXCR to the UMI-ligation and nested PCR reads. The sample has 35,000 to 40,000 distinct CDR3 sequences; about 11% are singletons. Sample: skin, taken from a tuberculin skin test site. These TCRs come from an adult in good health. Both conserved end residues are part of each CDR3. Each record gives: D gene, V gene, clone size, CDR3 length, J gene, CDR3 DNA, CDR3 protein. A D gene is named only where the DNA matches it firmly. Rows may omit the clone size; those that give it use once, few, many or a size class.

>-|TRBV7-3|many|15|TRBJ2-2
TGTGCCAGCAGCTCACTGTCAGCGGTCACCGGGGAGCTGTTTTTT
CASSSLSAVTGELFF
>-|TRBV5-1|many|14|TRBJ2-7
TGCGCCAGCAGCCCTACCGGGGATTCCTACGAGCAGTACTTC
CASSPTGDSYEQYF
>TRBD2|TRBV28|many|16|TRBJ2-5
TGTGCCAGCAGTAGGTCTAGCGGGAGCAGTGGGGAGACCCAGTACTTC
CASSRSSGSSGETQYF
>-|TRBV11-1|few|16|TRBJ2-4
TGTGCCAGCAGCTTAGCGTTGACAGAACCCAAAAACATTCAGTACTTC
CASSLALTEPKNIQYF
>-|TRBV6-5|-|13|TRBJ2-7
TGTGCCACCGCGAGGCAGGGGGGTTACGAGCAGTACTTC
CATARQGGYEQYF
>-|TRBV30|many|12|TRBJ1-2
TGTGCCTGGAGTCTACAGTCCGGTGGCTACACCTTC
CAWSLQSGGYTF
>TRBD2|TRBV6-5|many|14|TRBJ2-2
TGTGCCAGCAGTTATACTAGCGGTACCGGGGAGCTGTTTTTT
CASSYTSGTGELFF
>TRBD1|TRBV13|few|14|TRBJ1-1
TGTGCCAGCAGATGGAAGGGACAGGGGGCTCAGGCTTTCTTT
CASRWKGQGAQAFF
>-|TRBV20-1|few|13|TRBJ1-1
TGCAGTGCTAGGGATCGTACGAACACTGAAGCTTTCTTT
CSARDRTNTEAFF
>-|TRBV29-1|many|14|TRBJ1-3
TGCAGCGTTGGCTCCTGGGGTGAGGGAAACACCATATATTTT
CSVGSWGEGNTIYF
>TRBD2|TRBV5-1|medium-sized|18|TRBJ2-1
TGCGCCAGCAGCTTGGCGGGGACTAGCGAGAGCTCCTACAATGAGCAGTTCTTC
CASSLAGTSESSYNEQFF
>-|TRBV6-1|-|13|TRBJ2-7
TGTGCCAGCAGTTGGACAGTTACCTACGAGCAGTACTTC
CASSWTVTYEQYF
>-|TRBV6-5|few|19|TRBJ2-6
TGTGCCAGCAGCGTATCACTCGCGGGCCTCAAATCTGGGGCCAACGTCCTGACTTTC
CASSVSLAGLKSGANVLTF
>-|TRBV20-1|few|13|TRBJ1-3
TGCAGTGCCGCGGCGAACTCTGGAAACACCATATATTTT
CSAAANSGNTIYF
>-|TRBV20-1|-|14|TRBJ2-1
TGCAGTGCTAGAGATTTGGGACGCACCAATGAGCAGTTCTTC
CSARDLGRTNEQFF
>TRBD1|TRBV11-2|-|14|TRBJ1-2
TGTGCCAGCAGCTTAGCGGGACAGGACTATGGCTACACCTTC
CASSLAGQDYGYTF
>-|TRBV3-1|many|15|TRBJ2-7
TGTGCCAGCAGCCGGGGACTCGATAGCTCCTACGAGCAGTACTTC
CASSRGLDSSYEQYF
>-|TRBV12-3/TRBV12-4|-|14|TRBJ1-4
TGTGCCAGCAGTTTAAAGGCGGGGCTTGAAAAACTGTTTTTT
CASSLKAGLEKLFF
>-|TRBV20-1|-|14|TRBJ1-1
TGCAGTGCTAGGGAGGCTGGTTTGAACACTGAAGCTTTCTTT
CSAREAGLNTEAFF
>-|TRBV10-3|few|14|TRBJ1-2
TGTGCCATCAGTGAGTCGAGGTACAGCGATGGCTACACCTTC
CAISESRYSDGYTF
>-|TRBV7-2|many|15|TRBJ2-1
TGTGCCAGCAGCTCAGACAGGTCCGGTGGCAATGAGCAGTTCTTC
CASSSDRSGGNEQFF
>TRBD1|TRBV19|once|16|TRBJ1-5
TGTGCCAGTAGTATAGGGGACAGGGGATACAATCAGCCCCAGCATTTT
CASSIGDRGYNQPQHF
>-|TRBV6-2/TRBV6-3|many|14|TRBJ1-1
TGTGCCAGCAGGAGGGACTCGGGGGGCACTGAAGCTTTCTTT
CASRRDSGGTEAFF
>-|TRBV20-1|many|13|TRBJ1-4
TGCAGTGCTAACAGGCCAACTAATGAAAAACTGTTTTTT
CSANRPTNEKLFF
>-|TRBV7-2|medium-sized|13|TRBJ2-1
TGTGCCAGCAGCTTAGGCCCTAACAATGAGCAGTTCTTC
CASSLGPNNEQFF
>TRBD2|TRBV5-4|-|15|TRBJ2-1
TGTGCCAGCAGCATTGGACTAGCGGGAAGGGGTGAGCAGTTCTTC
CASSIGLAGRGEQFF
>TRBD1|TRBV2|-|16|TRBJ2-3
TGTGCCAGCAGTGAACAGGGGACAGGGTTCGCAGATACGCAGTATTTT
CASSEQGTGFADTQYF
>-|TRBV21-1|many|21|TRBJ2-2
TGTGCCAGCAGCAAAGTGACTATGATTTCGAGTACAGGGATTGCCACCGGGGAGCTGTTTTTT
CASSKVTMISSTGIATGELFF
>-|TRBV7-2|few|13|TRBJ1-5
TGTGCCAGCAGCTTAGCCCTGGGTCAGCCCCAGCATTTT
CASSLALGQPQHF
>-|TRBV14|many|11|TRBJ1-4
TGTGCCAGCAGCCAAGAAGGAGCACTGTTTTTT
CASSQEGALFF
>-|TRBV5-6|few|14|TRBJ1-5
TGTGCCAGCAGCTTTTGGCAGTCTAATCAGCCCCAGCATTTT
CASSFWQSNQPQHF
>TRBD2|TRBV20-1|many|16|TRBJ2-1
TGCAGTGCTAGCGGACTAGCGGGGACTACGAACAATGAGCAGTTCTTC
CSASGLAGTTNNEQFF
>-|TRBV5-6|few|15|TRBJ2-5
TGTGCCAGCAGCTTGCCGGGAGCCTACCAAGAGACCCAGTACTTC
CASSLPGAYQETQYF
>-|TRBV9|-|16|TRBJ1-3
TGTGCCAGCAGCGTCCAACCGGGCCCACCCAGAGACACCATATATTTT
CASSVQPGPPRDTIYF
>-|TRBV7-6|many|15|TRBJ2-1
TGTGCCAGCAGCACTGGACAGAGCTCCTACAATGAGCAGTTCTTC
CASSTGQSSYNEQFF
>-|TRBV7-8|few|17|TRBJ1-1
TGTGCCAGCAGCTTAGTTTTCGGATCGGGGTACGGAACTGAAGCTTTCTTT
CASSLVFGSGYGTEAFF
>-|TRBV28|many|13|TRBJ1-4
TGTGCCACCCTACAGGGCTTGAAGGAAAAACTGTTTTTT
CATLQGLKEKLFF
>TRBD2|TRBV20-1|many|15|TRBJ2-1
TGCAGTGCTAGACACGGACTAGCGGGGGACAATGAGCAGTTCTTC
CSARHGLAGDNEQFF
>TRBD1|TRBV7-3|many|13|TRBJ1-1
TGTGCCAGCAGTAAGGACAGGAGTGTTGAAGCTTTCTTT
CASSKDRSVEAFF
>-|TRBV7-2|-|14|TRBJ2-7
TGTGCCAGCAGCTTAACAGCGAGTAATTACGAGCAGTACTTC
CASSLTASNYEQYF
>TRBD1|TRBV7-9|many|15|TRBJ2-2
TGTGCCAGCAGCTCCGACAGGGATCAAGGCGGGGAGCTGTTTTTT
CASSSDRDQGGELFF
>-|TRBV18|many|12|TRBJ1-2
TGTGCCAGCTCACAATCTAACTATGGCTACACCTTC
CASSQSNYGYTF
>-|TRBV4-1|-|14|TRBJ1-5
TGCGCCAGCAGCCCCCCTAGGACCAATCAGCCCCAGCATTTT
CASSPPRTNQPQHF
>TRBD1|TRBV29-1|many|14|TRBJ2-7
TGCAGCGTCGCATTGGGACAGGCCTCCTACGAGCAGTACTTC
CSVALGQASYEQYF
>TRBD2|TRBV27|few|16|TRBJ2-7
TGTGCCAGCAGTTTAAAGGGCCTAGCGGGAGCCTACGAGCAGTACTTC
CASSLKGLAGAYEQYF
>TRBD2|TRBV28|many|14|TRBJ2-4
TGTGCCAGCAGTTTAAAATTCGAGCGGGAGGGCGTGTACTTC
CASSLKFEREGVYF
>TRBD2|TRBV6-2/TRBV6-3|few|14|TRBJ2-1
TGTGCCAGCCGCGGCGGGAGGTCTTTCGATGAGCAGTTCTTC
CASRGGRSFDEQFF
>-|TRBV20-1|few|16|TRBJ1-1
TGCAGTGCTAGACCGACAGGTTATTACATGAACACTGAAGCTTTCTTT
CSARPTGYYMNTEAFF
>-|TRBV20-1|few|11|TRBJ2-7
TGCAGTGCGAGAATAGGGGTCGAGCAGTACTTC
CSARIGVEQYF
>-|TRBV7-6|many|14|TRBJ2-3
TGTGCCAGCAGCCCCTACCCTATGTGGAATACGCAGTATTTT
CASSPYPMWNTQYF
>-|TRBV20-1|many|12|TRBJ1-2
TGCAGTGCTAGAGTAACAGGTTATGGCTACACCTTC
CSARVTGYGYTF
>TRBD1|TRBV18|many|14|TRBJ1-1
TGTGCCAGCTCACGAGCCAGGGGGGGCACTGAAGCTTTCTTT
CASSRARGGTEAFF
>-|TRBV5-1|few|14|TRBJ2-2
TGCGCCAGCAACCCCGATACAGGGCCCGGGGAGCTGTTTTTT
CASNPDTGPGELFF
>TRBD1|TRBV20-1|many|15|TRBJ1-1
TGCAGTGCTAGAGAGCACGTACAGGGGAGGACTGAAGCTTTCTTT
CSAREHVQGRTEAFF
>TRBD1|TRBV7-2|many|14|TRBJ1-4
TGTGCCAGCAGCAGGGACAGCTCTAATGAAAAACTGTTTTTT
CASSRDSSNEKLFF
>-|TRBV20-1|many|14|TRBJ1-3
TGCAGTGCGGCGACAAGCACTACTGGAAACACCATATATTTT
CSAATSTTGNTIYF